Sequencing of this T cell receptor beta chain was carried out in a study of cytomegalovirus exposure and HLA in healthy donors. Losses at the gene ends were 9 bases for V and 3 bases for J; bases not matched to a gene: 3. Germline V lookup: CDR1 LNHDA, CDR2 SQIVND (reference sequence). The CDR3 runs to 12 residues. With 60 Vbeta and 13 Jbeta primers, the PCR was carried out. Generated by immunoSEQ multiplex PCR, the TCRdb table keeps only in-frame clones and is missing some. The data contain 150,000 to 200,000 clones, around 79% of them singletons. This receptor was obtained from a woman aged 50 to 60 in good health and CMV-seronegative. Sample: PBMCs. V and J are TRBV19 and TRBJ2-5; 8 bases are shared with TRBD1. The DNA for the CDR3 is TGTGCCAGCGGACAGGGAAAAGAGACCCAGTACTTC. Protein sequence: CASGQGKETQYF.